This TCR beta chain derives from a study of blood T cell repertoires in COVID-19 (dated by TCRdb to about 2020). Regarding the study in general: The collaborator samples originated in the United States, Italy and Spain and spanned the acute and convalescent phases of COVID-19. The prospective study material was composed of cDNA or gDNA derived from T cells, B-cell-depleted T cells, or PBMCs. Subjects who had been exposed to COVID-19, were actively infected with it, or had recovered from it provided the deeply sampled blood TCRbeta repertoires that made up the dataset. The repertoires were released in a freely available public database intended as a resource for research on the immune response to SARS-CoV-2. Samples came from the ongoing ImmuneRACE study (first 160 participants) plus 1,254 subjects from 6 global collaborators. The sample metadata nearly always contained a de-identified subject ID, COVID-19 status, age in years and sex. HLA class I and class II types, where available, came from metadata supplied by the sample provider rather than from assay-based typing.

Whole blood was collected in K2EDTA tubes by collaborating institutions according to the institutions' own protocols. Collaborator samples were shipped for TCRbeta analysis as frozen whole blood, isolated PBMCs, or DNA extracted from either sample type. TCRbeta CDR3 regions were amplified from genomic DNA by means of the immunoSEQ Assay, a bias-controlled multiplex PCR. Per the source publication's procedure: The number of nucleated cells in each sample was estimated from the amplification of reference gene primers within the assay. To quantify the absolute abundance of each unique TCRbeta CDR3 rearrangement, sequence reads were collapsed and filtered. For each sample, productive Simpson clonality was calculated as the square root of Simpson's diversity index across productive rearrangements. TCRdb carries this immuneACCESS record with in-frame sequences only. Its versions omit some clonotypes, under half of them owing to an unresolved V gene in the studies checked, with the rest unexplained. The D gene and trimming were derived from the DNA, and the V and J assignments and clone size from that table. The sample table shows about 150,000 clones, and roughly nine tenths are seen once. The top ten hold 0.55% of the sample.

What the authors observed across the whole study: Clinical and demographic metadata were provided uncurated, with the amount varying by source and participant.

As for this clone: The target of this receptor is not known. Base qualities are not recorded, but no much larger clone differs from it by a single base.

At the junction V is shortened by 1 base and J by 4 bases, with 8 bases in between. CDR1 and CDR2, per the germline V gene, are SGHAT and FQNNGV. The CDR3 holds 13 amino acids from the cysteine to the phenylalanine. Only CDR3 DNA is held: 39 bases, read in frame from base 1. This clonotype was obtained from a man aged 50-60 years with acute or convalescent COVID-19. The sequence is built from TRBV11-2 and TRBJ2-7; possibly the D gene is TRBD2, per 5 matching bases. Material: peripheral blood. The DNA sequence is as follows: TGTGCCAGCAGCTTAGGGGAGTCGTACGAGCAGTACTTC. This sequence encodes CASSLGESYEQYF.